This T cell receptor beta chain comes out of a study of blood T cell repertoires in COVID-19. Looking at the study overall: Whether acute or convalescent, the COVID-19 samples came from the United States, Italy and Spain. In each case, the material was cDNA or gDNA derived from T cells, B-cell-depleted T cells, or PBMCs.

Authors' data handling: Reference gene primer amplification gave estimated nucleated cell counts. TCRdb's copy holds only in-frame clones and misses some; the assay was immunoSEQ multiplex PCR. The DNA gave D and trimming, while V, J and clone size come from that table. The sample has tens of thousands of clones; about 80% are singletons. The CDR3 sequence is 13 residues long. Germline lookup yields CDR1 SNHLY and CDR2 FYNNEI. The V end lost 7 bases, the J end lost 5 bases, and 14 bases lay between the germline ends. The TCR comes from a man in his 70s with acute or convalescent COVID-19. The chain recombines TRBV2 with TRBJ1-2; possible D gene TRBD1, 5 bases. The sequencing input was peripheral blood. Here the CDR3 reads CASTPGLKYGYTF. Here the CDR3 DNA reads TGTGCCAGCACACCAGGGCTAAAGTATGGCTACACCTTC.